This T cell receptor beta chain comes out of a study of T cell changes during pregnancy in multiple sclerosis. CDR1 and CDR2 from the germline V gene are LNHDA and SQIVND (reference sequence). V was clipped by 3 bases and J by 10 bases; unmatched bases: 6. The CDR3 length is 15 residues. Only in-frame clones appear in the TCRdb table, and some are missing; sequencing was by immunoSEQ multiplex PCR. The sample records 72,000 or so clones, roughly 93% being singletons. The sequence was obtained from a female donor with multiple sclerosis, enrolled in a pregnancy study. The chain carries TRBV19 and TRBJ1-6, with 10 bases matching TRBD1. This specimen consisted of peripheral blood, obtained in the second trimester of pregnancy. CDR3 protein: CASSMEGQGRSPLHF. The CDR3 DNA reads TGTGCCAGTAGTATGGAGGGACAGGGGAGATCACCCCTCCACTTT.